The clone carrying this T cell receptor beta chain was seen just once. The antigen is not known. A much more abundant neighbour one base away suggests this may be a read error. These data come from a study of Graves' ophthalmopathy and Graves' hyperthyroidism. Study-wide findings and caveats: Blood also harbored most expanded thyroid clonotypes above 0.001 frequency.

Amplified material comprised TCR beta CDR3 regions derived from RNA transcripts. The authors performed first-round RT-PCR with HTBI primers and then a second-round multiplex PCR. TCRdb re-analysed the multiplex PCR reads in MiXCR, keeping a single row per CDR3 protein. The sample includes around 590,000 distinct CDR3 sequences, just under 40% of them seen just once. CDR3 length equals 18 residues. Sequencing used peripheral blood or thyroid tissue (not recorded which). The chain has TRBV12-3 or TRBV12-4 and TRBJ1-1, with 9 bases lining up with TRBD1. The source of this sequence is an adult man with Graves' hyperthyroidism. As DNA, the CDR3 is TGTGCCAGCCGAAGAGGGACAGGGTTATTCGAAAGGGACACTGGAGCTTTCTTT. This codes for CASRRGTGLFERDTGAFF.